These 3 T cell receptor beta chains share one sample of origin, sequenced in a study of shared clonotypes between healthy human individuals. Assay: immunoSEQ multiplex PCR; the TCRdb copy retains only in-frame clones and omits some. This sample has 2 million to 3 million clones, with approximately 93% found just once. Sequenced input: naive CD4+ T cells from PBMCs. As for subset: CD45RA+ positively selected. Receptors were obtained from a man between 18 and 29 years old in good health. Some clones in this sample may be carry-over from other donors' samples.

DNA for the CDR3: TGTGCCAGCAGTGCCCTGGGTTGGTTGAACACTGAAGCTTTCTTT. Translation gives CASSALGWLNTEAFF. The V call is TRBV25-1, the J call TRBJ1-1; D remains unclear. Per the germline V gene, CDR1 is MGHDK and CDR2 is SYGVNS. CDR3 size: 15 residues. The germline V and J ends were trimmed by 4 bases and 0 bases, with 12 bases remaining between them.

The genes are TRBV7-9 and TRBJ2-2; D is unresolved. Per the germline V gene, CDR1 is SEHNR and CDR2 is FQNEAQ (reference sequence). The length of the CDR3 is 13 residues. V dropped 5 bases and J dropped 3 bases, with 7 bases sitting between them. The CDR3 loop reads CASSLQYTGELFF. CDR3 DNA: TGTGCCAGCAGCCTGCAGTACACCGGGGAGCTGTTTTTT.

A single count supports this clone. This chain's CDR3 is CASRGGTNTGELFF. The CDR3 nucleotides are TGTGCCAGCAGGGGAGGAACGAACACCGGGGAGCTGTTTTTT. The V gene is TRBV13, the J gene TRBJ2-2; D perhaps matches TRBD2 (6 bases). CDR1 is PRHDT and CDR2 is FYEKMQ in the germline V gene (reference sequence). Trimming left V 6 bases short and J 0 bases short, with 8 bases between. The CDR3 totals 14 residues.